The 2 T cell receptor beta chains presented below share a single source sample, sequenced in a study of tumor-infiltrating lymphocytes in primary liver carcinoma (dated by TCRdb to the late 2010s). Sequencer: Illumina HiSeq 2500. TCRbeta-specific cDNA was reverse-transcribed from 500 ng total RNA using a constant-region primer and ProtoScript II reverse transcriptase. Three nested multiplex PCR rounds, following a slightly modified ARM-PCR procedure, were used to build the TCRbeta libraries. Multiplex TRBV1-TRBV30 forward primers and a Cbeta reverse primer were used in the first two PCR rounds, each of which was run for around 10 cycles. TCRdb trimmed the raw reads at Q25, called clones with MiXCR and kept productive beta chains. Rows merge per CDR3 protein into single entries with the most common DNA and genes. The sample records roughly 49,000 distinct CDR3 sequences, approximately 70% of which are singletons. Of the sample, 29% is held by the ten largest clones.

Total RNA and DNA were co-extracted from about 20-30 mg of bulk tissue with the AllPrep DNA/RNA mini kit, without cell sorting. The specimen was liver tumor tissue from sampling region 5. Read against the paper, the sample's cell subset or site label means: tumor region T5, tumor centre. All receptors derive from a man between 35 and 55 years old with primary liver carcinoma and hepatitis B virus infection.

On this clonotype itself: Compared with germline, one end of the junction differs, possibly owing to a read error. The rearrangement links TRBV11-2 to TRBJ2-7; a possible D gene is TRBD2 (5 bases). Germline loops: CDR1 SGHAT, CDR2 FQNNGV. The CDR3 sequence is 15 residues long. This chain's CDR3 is CTSSLSVGVSYEQYF. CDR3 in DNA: TGTACCAGCAGCCTATCTGTGGGAGTATCCTATGAGCAGTACTTC. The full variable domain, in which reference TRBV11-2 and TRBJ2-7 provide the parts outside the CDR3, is EAGVAQSPRYKIIEKRQSVAFWCNPISGHATLYWYQQILGQGPKLLIQFQNNGVVDDSQLPKDRFSAERLKGVDSTLKIQPAKLEDSAVYLCTSSLSVGVSYEQYFGPGTRLTVT.

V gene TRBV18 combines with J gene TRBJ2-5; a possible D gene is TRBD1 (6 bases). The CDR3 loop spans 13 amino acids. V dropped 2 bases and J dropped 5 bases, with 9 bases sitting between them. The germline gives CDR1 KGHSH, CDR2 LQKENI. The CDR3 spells CASSPGGAETQYF. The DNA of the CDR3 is TGTGCCAGCTCACCAGGGGGCGCGGAGACCCAGTACTTC.